The clone carrying this T cell receptor (beta chain) was picked up one time. This specimen belongs to a study of blood T cell repertoires in COVID-19. Seattle enrolled patients during active infection and tracked them longitudinally. The CDR3 is 15 residues long. Trimming pared 6 bases from V and 4 bases from J, leaving 18 bases between. CDR1 and CDR2 from the germline V gene are SGHAT and FQNNGV. The table came from immunoSEQ multiplex PCR; TCRdb's copy has only in-frame clones and leaves some out. The sample shows about 300,000 clones, around 92% of them seen only once. The sample comprised peripheral blood. This sequence joins TRBV11-2 and TRBJ1-2; tentative D call: TRBD1 (5 bases). This TCR came from a woman aged 25 to 45 with COVID-19, enrolled during active disease. The CDR3 reads CASSDSGLPFYGYTF. The CDR3 DNA follows: TGTGCCAGCAGTGACTCAGGGCTCCCCTTCTATGGCTACACCTTC.